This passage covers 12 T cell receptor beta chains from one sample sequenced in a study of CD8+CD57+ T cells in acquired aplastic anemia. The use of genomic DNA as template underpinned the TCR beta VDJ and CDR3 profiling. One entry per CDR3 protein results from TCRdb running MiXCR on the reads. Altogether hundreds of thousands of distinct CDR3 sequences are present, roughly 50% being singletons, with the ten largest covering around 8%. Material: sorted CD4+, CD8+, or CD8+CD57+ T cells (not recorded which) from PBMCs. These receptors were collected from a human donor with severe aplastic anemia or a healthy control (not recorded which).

DNA for the CDR3: TGTGCCAGCAGCTCCGACGGGGTCACAGATACGCAGTATTTT. Amino acid sequence: CASSSDGVTDTQYF. The V and J genes are TRBV7-3 and TRBJ2-3; a possible D gene is TRBD2 (5 bases). CDR1 SGHTA and CDR2 FQGTGA come from the germline V gene. Deletions cut 4 bases from V and 2 bases from J, with 10 bases between. The CDR3 has 14 amino acids.

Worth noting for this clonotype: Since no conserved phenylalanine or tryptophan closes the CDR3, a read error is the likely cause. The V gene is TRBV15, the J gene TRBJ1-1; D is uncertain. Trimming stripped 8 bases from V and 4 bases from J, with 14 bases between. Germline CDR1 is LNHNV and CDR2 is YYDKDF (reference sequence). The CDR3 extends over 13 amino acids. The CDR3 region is CATGKGGVTEAFS. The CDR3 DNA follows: TGTGCCACCGGAAAAGGAGGTGTCACTGAAGCTTTCTCT.

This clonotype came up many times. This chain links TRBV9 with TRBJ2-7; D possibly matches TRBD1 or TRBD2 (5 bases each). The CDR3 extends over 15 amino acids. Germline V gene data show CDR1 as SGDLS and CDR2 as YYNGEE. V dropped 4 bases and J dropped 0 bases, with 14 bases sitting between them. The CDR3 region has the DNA TGTGCCAGCAGCAGAGGGGTCCCGAGCTCCTACGAGCAGTACTTC. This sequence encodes CASSRGVPSSYEQYF.

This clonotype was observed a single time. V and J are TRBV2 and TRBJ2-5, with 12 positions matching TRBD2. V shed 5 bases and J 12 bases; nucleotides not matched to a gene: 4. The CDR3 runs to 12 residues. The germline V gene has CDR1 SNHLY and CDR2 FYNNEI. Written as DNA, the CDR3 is TGTGCCAGCAGTTGGACTAGCGGGAAGAAGTACTTC. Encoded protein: CASSWTSGKKYF.

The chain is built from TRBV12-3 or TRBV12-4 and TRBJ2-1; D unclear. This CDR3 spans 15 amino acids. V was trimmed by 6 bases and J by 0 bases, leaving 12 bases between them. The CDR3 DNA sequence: TGTGCCAGCAGGGCTACAGAATCCTCCTACAATGAGCAGTTCTTC. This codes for CASRATESSYNEQFF.

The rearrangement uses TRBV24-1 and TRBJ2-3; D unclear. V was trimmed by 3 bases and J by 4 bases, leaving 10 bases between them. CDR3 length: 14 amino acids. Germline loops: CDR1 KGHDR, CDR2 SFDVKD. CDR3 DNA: TGTGCCACCAGTGATCCTCCTACCCCAGATACGCAGTATTTT. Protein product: CATSDPPTPDTQYF.

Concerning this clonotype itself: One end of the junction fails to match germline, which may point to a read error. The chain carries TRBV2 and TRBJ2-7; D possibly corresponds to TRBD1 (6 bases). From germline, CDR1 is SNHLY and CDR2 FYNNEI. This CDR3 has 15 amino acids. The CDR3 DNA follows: TGTGCTAGCAGTGAGGAGACAGGAGGCTCCTACGAGCAGTACTTC. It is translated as CASSEETGGSYEQYF.

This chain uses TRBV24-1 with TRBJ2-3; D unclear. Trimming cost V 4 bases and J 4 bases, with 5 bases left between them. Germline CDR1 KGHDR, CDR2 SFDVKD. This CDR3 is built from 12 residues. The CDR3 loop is CATSDPPDTQYF. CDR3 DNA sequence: TGTGCCACCAGTGACCCGCCAGATACGCAGTATTTT.

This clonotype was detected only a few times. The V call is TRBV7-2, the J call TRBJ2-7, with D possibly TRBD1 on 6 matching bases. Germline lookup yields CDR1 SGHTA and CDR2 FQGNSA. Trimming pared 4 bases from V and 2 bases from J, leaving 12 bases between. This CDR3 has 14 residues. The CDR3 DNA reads TGTGCCAGCAGCTCACAGGGTTCGGCCTACGAGCAGTACTTC. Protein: CASSSQGSAYEQYF.

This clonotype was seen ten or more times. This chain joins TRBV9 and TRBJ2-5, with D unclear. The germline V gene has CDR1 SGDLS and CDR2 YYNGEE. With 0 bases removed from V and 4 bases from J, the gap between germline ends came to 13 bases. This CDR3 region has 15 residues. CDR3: CASSVEGTLIETQYF. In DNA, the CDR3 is TGTGCCAGCAGCGTAGAGGGTACCCTTATAGAGACCCAGTACTTC.

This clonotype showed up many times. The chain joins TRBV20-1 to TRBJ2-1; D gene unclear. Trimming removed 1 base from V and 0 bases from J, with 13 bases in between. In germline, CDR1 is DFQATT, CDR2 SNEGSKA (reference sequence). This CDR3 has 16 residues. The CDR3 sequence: CSARVSGSSSYNEQFF. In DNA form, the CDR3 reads TGCAGTGCTAGAGTGTCGGGTTCGAGCTCCTACAATGAGCAGTTCTTC.

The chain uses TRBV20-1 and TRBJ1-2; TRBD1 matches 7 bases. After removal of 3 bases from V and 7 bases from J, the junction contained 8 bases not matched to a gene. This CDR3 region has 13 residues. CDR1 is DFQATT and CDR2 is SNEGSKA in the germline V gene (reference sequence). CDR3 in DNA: TGCAGTGCTAGTAGCGCAGGGGGAGGTGGCTACACCTTC. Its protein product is CSASSAGGGGYTF.